The rows below give T cell receptor beta chains drawn from one sample of a study of beta chain features in type 1 diabetes. Method: immunoSEQ multiplex PCR; TCRdb's copy keeps in-frame clones and lacks some. Seen here are fewer than 350,000 clones, 15% observed once, and the top ten hold less than 0.02%. Sequencing was done on a sample of naive CD4+ T cells from blood. The receptors derive from a man aged 18 to 29 with type 1 diabetes. Both conserved end residues are part of each CDR3. D genes are given only for firm matches. Part of the rows lack a size; the others show once, few, many or a class for expanded clones.

d_call: .
clone_size: few
v_call: TRBV28
j_call: TRBJ2-7
cdr3_aa: CASSSGTPLSYEQYF
cdr3_nt: TGTGCCAGCAGTTCCGGGACTCCTTTATCCTACGAGCAGTACTTC

d_call: TRBD1
clone_size: .
v_call: TRBV7-8
j_call: TRBJ1-3
cdr3_aa: CASSFQGAGNTIYF
cdr3_nt: TGTGCCAGCAGCTTCCAGGGGGCGGGAAACACCATATATTTT

d_call: TRBD2
clone_size: few
v_call: TRBV2
j_call: TRBJ2-2
cdr3_aa: CASSEALRWTSGYTGELFF
cdr3_nt: TGTGCCAGCAGTGAAGCGCTTAGGTGGACTAGCGGTTACACCGGGGAGCTGTTTTTT

d_call: TRBD1
clone_size: few
v_call: TRBV6-6
j_call: TRBJ2-2
cdr3_aa: CASRGTGRNTGELFF
cdr3_nt: TGTGCCAGCAGGGGGACAGGTCGGAACACCGGGGAGCTGTTTTTT

d_call: .
clone_size: .
v_call: TRBV9
j_call: TRBJ2-1
cdr3_aa: CASSVGRLVNEVPRNEQFF
cdr3_nt: TGTGCCAGCAGCGTAGGGAGGTTGGTGAACGAGGTCCCCCGGAATGAGCAGTTCTTC

d_call: .
clone_size: .
v_call: TRBV7-2
j_call: TRBJ1-5
cdr3_aa: CASSDRSGQPQHF
cdr3_nt: TGTGCCAGCAGTGACAGGTCAGGTCAGCCCCAGCATTTT

d_call: TRBD2
clone_size: few
v_call: TRBV7-2
j_call: TRBJ2-3
cdr3_aa: CANFPAGGRTDTQYF
cdr3_nt: TGTGCCAACTTTCCAGCGGGGGGGCGCACAGATACGCAGTATTTT

d_call: TRBD1
clone_size: .
v_call: TRBV30
j_call: TRBJ1-3
cdr3_aa: CAWRGGTGGNTIYF
cdr3_nt: TGTGCCTGGAGAGGCGGGACAGGGGGAAACACCATATATTTT

d_call: .
clone_size: .
v_call: TRBV28
j_call: TRBJ2-1
cdr3_aa: CASSVPDEQFF
cdr3_nt: TGTGCCAGCAGTGTGCCGGATGAGCAGTTCTTC

d_call: .
clone_size: few
v_call: TRBV18
j_call: TRBJ1-2
cdr3_aa: CASSPTVDGYTF
cdr3_nt: TGTGCCAGCTCGCCTACGGTGGATGGCTACACCTTC

d_call: TRBD2
clone_size: .
v_call: TRBV5-4
j_call: TRBJ2-1
cdr3_aa: CASSLAGLAPYNEQFF
cdr3_nt: TGTGCCAGCAGCTTGGCGGGACTAGCGCCCTACAATGAGCAGTTCTTC

d_call: .
clone_size: .
v_call: TRBV29-1
j_call: TRBJ1-5
cdr3_aa: CSVAGGSNQPQHF
cdr3_nt: TGCAGCGTTGCGGGTGGTAGCAATCAGCCCCAGCATTTT

d_call: .
clone_size: .
v_call: TRBV5-4
j_call: TRBJ2-7
cdr3_aa: CASSPRTGRNFYEQYF
cdr3_nt: TGTGCCAGCAGCCCCAGAACAGGGCGTAACTTCTACGAGCAGTACTTC

d_call: .
clone_size: .
v_call: TRBV18
j_call: TRBJ1-1
cdr3_aa: CASSPVVPGRNTEAFF
cdr3_nt: TGTGCCAGCTCACCAGTCGTGCCGGGGAGGAACACTGAAGCTTTCTTT

d_call: .
clone_size: few
v_call: TRBV18
j_call: TRBJ2-3
cdr3_aa: CASSPPAASTDTQYF
cdr3_nt: TGTGCCAGCTCACCACCGGCGGCTAGCACAGATACGCAGTATTTT

d_call: TRBD1
clone_size: few
v_call: TRBV2
j_call: TRBJ2-3
cdr3_aa: CASGTEISPGTDTQYF
cdr3_nt: TGTGCCAGCGGGACAGAAATTTCGCCAGGCACAGATACGCAGTATTTT

d_call: .
clone_size: few
v_call: TRBV28
j_call: TRBJ1-1
cdr3_aa: CASSLLNTEAFF
cdr3_nt: TGTGCCAGCAGTCTACTGAACACTGAAGCTTTCTTT

d_call: .
clone_size: .
v_call: TRBV7-2
j_call: TRBJ2-4
cdr3_aa: CASSSRQNIQYF
cdr3_nt: TGTGCCAGCAGCTCAAGACAGAACATTCAGTACTTC